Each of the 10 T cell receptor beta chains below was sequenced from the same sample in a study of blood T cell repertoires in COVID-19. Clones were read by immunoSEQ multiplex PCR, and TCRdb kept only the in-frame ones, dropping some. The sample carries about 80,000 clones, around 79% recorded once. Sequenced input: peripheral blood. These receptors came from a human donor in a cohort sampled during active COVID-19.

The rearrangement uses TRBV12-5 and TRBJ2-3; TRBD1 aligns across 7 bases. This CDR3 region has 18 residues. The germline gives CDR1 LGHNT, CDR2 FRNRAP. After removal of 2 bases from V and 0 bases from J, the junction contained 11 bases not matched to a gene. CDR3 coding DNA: TGTGCTAGTGGTTTGACAGGGGTGGTGGGACCTAGCACAGATACGCAGTATTTT. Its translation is CASGLTGVVGPSTDTQYF.

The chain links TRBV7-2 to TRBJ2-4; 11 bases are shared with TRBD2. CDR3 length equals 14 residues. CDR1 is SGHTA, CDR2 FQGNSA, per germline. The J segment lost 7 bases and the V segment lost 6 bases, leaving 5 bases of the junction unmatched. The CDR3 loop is CASSPRTSGNIQYF. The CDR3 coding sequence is TGTGCCAGCAGTCCCCGGACTAGCGGGAACATTCAGTACTTC.

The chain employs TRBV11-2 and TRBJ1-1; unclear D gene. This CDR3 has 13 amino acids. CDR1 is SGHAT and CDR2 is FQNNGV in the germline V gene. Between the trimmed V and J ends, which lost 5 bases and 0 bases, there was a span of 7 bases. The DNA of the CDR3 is TGTGCCAGCAGCGCCGACATGAACACTGAAGCTTTCTTT. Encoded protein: CASSADMNTEAFF.

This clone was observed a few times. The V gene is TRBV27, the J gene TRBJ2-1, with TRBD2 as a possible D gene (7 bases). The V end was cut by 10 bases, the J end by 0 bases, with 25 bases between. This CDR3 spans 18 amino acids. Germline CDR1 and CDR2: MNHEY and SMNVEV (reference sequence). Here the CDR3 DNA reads TGTGCCACCATGGGGGGGCTGGGGGGACTCAGCTCCTACAATGAGCAGTTCTTC. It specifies CATMGGLGGLSSYNEQFF.

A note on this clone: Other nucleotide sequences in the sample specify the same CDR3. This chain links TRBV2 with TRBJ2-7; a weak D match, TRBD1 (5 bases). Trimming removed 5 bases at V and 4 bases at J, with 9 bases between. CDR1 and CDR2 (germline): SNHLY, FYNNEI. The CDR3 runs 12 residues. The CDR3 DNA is TGTGCCAGCAGTTTACCAGGGTACGAGCAGTACGTC. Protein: CASSLPGYEQYV.

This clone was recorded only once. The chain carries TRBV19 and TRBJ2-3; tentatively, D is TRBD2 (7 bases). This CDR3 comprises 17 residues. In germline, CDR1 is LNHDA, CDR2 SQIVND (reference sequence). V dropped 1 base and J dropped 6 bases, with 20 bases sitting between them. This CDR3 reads CASSIVAGAPGGDTQYF. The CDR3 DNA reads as TGTGCCAGTAGTATAGTGGCGGGGGCGCCCGGAGGGGATACGCAGTATTTT.

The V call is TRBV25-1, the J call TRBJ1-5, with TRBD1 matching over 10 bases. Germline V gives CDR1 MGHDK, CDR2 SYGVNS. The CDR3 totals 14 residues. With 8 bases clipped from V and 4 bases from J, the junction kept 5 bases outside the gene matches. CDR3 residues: CASSRTGGNQPQHF. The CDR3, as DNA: TGTGCCAGCTCACGGACAGGGGGAAATCAGCCCCAGCATTTT.

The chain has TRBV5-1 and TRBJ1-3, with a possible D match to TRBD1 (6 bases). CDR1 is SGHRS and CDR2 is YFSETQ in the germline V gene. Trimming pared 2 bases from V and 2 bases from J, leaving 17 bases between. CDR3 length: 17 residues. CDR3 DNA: TGCGCCAGCAGCTTACCTTATCCGGGACAAACTGGAAACACCATATATTTT. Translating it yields CASSLPYPGQTGNTIYF.

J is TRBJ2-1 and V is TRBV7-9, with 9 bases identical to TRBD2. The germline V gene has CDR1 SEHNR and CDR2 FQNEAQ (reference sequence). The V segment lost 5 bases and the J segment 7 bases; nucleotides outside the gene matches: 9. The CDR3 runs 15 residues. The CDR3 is CASSSPGTSRNEQFF. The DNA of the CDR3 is TGTGCCAGCAGCAGTCCAGGGACTAGCAGGAATGAGCAGTTCTTC.

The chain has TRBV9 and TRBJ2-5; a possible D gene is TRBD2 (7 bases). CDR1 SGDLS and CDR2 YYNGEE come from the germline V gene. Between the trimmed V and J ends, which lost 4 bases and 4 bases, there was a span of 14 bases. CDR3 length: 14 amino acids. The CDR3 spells CASSQRGGGETQYF. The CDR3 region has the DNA TGTGCCAGCAGCCAGAGGGGAGGGGGAGAGACCCAGTACTTC.